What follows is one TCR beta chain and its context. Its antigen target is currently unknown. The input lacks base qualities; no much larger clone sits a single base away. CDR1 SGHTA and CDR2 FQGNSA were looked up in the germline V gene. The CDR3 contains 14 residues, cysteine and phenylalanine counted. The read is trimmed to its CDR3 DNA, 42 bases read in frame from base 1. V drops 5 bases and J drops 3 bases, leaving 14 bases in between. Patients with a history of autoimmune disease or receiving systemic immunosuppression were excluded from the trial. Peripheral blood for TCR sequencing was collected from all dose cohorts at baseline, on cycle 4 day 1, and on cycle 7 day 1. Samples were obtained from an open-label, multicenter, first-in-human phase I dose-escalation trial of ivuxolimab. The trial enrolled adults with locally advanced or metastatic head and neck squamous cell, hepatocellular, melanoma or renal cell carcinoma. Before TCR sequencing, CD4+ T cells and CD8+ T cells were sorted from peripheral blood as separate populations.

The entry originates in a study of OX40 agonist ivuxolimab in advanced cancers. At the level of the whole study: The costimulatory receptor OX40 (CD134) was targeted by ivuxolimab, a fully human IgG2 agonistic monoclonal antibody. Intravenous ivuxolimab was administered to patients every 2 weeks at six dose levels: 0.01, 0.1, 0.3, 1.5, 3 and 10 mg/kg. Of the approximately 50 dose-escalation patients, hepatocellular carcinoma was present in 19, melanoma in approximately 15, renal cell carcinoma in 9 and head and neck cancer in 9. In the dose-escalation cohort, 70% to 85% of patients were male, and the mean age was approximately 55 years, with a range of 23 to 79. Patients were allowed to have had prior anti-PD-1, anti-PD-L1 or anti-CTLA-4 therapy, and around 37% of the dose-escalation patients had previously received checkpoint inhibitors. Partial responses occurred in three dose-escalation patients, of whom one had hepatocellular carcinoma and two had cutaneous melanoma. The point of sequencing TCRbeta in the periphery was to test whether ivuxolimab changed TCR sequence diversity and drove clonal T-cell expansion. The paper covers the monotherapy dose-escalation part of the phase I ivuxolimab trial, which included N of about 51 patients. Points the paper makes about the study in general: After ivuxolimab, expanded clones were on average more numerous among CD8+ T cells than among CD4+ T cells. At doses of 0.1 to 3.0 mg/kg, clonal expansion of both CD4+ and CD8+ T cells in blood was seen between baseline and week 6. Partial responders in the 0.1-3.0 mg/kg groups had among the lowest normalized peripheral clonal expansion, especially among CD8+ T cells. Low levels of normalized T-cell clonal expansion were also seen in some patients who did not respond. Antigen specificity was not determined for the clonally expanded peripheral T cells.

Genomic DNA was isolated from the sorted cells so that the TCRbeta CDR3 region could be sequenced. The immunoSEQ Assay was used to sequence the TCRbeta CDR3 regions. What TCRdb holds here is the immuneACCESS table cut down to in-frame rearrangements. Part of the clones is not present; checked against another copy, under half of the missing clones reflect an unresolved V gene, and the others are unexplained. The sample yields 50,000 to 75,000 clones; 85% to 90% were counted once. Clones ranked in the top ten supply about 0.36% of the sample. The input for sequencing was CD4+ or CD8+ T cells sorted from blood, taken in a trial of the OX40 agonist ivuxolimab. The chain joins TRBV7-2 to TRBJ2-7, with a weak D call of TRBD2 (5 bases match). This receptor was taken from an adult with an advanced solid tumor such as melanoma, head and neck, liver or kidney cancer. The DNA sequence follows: TGTGCCAGCAGCCCTCAGCGGAAGGACTACGAGCAGTACTTC. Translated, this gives CASSPQRKDYEQYF.